This TCR beta chain came from a study of response to subunit inactivated influenza vaccine. Study-wide results and caveats: It was the authors' suggestion that each seasonal influenza vaccination recruits few new T cells.

This clonotype has more than one count but fewer than ten. Its antigen remains unknown. Trimming cost V 4 bases and J 4 bases, with 8 bases left between them. CDR3 length: 13 residues. Germline lookup yields CDR1 ENHRY and CDR2 SYGVKD. TCRdb itself ran the RT-PCR reads through MiXCR, one entry per CDR3 protein. The sample shows hundreds of thousands of distinct CDR3 sequences, approximately 14% of them seen only once. This rearrangement joins TRBV10-3 to TRBJ1-3; D may be TRBD1 (5 bases). Here the sequenced sample was PBMCs from blood, taken 11 to 12 days after vaccination. The sequence was collected from a man aged 50 to 60 who received an inactivated influenza vaccine. The CDR3 DNA follows: TGTGCCATCAGTGCAGGGCCGGGAAACACCATATATTTT. Amino acid sequence: CAISAGPGNTIYF.